This paragraph covers one T cell receptor beta chain sequence. This sample was taken from a study of blood T cell repertoires in COVID-19. The overall study: The origin of the acute and convalescent COVID-19 samples was the United States, Italy and Spain. PBMCs, B-cell-depleted T cells, or T cells provided the cDNA or gDNA that made up the material.

In the original workflow: Nucleated cell counts were estimated from reference gene primer amplification. The method was immunoSEQ multiplex PCR; TCRdb's version includes in-frame clones alone and lacks a portion of them. The V and J calls and the clone size are those of that table, but D and trimming were determined from the DNA. The sample carries tens of thousands of clones, about 85% recorded once. The V and J ends lost 8 bases and 4 bases, in that order; junction bases with no gene match: 7. The germline V gene encodes CDR1 MNHEY and CDR2 SVGAGI. This CDR3 comprises 13 residues. The specimen sequenced was peripheral blood. The chain recombines TRBV6-5 with TRBJ2-7; 8 bases match TRBD2. The TCR comes from a human donor in a cohort sampled during active COVID-19. CDR3 DNA: TGTGCCAGCTCAGGCGGGAGGAGGTACGAGCAGTACTTC. This encodes CASSGGRRYEQYF.